This entry lists 10 T cell receptor beta chains sequenced from one sample in a study of beta chain features in type 1 diabetes. Investigators reverse transcribed all isolated RNA, so they sequenced expressed TCRB transcripts. Measured with immunoSEQ multiplex PCR; TCRdb has only the in-frame clones, and not every one. Of 450,000 or so clones listed, over 10% are singletons. Sequencing was performed on naive CD4+ T cells from blood. These receptor sequences come from a woman younger than 30 in good health.

The CDR3, as DNA: TGTGCCAGCAGTGAAGCACGTCAGGGCACGCAGTATTTT. It codes for CASSEARQGTQYF. The chain couples TRBV2 to TRBJ2-3; possibly TRBD1 for D (5 bases). Germline V gene lookup returns CDR1 SNHLY and CDR2 FYNNEI. The CDR3 sequence is 13 residues long. The germline V and J ends were trimmed by 0 bases and 9 bases, with 10 bases remaining between them.

This clone was counted a few times. The chain combines TRBV14 with TRBJ1-4; the D is unclear. CDR1 is SGHDN, CDR2 FVKESK, per germline. Trimming shortened V by 7 bases and J by 8 bases, and 14 bases separated the two germline ends. The CDR3 consists of 13 residues. The CDR3 region is CASTQSIGEKLFF. DNA for the CDR3: TGTGCCAGCACCCAGAGCATTGGGGAAAAACTGTTTTTT.

This clone was counted only a few times. The V gene is TRBV20-1, the J gene TRBJ1-3; D gene ambiguous. The length of the CDR3 is 11 residues. V lost 6 bases and J lost 4, with 7 bases in between. Looked up from germline, CDR1 is DFQATT and CDR2 is SNEGSKA (reference sequence). The CDR3 reads CSAQTGNTIYF. Written as DNA, the CDR3 is TGCAGTGCCCAGACAGGAAACACCATATATTTT.

The CDR3 reads CAWSVGGGTTYTSSYNEQFF. CDR3 bases: TGTGCCTGGAGTGTTGGGGGCGGGACCACTTACACTAGCTCCTACAATGAGCAGTTCTTC. This chain uses TRBV30 with TRBJ2-1; D may correspond to TRBD1 or TRBD2 (6 bases each). Per germline, CDR1 GTSNPN and CDR2 SVGIG (reference sequence). The CDR3 is 20 amino acids. V was shortened by 0 bases and J by 0 bases, with 24 bases between the two germline ends.

The CDR3 DNA reads TGCGCCAGCAGCTTGGATCCGGTTAGCACAGATACGCAGTATTTT. Its translation is CASSLDPVSTDTQYF. V usage is TRBV5-1 and J usage is TRBJ2-3; D call uncertain. CDR3 size: 15 residues. Germline V gene lookup returns CDR1 SGHRS and CDR2 YFSETQ. Trimming shortened V by 0 bases and J by 0 bases, and 8 bases separated the two germline ends.

This clone was seen only a few times. The rearrangement joins TRBV19 to TRBJ2-1; 7 nucleotides agree with TRBD1. The V and J ends lost 5 bases and 7 bases, in that order; junction bases with no gene match: 8. The CDR3 runs to 14 residues. Germline V CDR1 and CDR2: LNHDA, SQIVND (reference sequence). The CDR3 region has the DNA TGTGCCAGTAGTTTGAACAGGGGCTGGAATGAGCAGTTCTTC. It codes for CASSLNRGWNEQFF.

This clone has more than one count but fewer than ten. A much larger clone lies a single base off, so this may be a read error. J is TRBJ2-5 and V is TRBV13; D unclear. Per the germline V gene, CDR1 is PRHDT and CDR2 is FYEKMQ (reference sequence). The CDR3 is made up of 11 amino acids. V lost 2 bases, J lost 3 bases, and 1 base lay in between. The CDR3 DNA is TGTGCCAGCAGCTTAAAAGAGACCCAGTACTTC. Its translation is CASSLKETQYF.

There are a few counts of this clone. The gene calls are TRBV5-6 and TRBJ2-7; tentative D call: TRBD2 (6 bases). CDR1 is SGHDT, CDR2 YYEEEE, per germline. The CDR3 has 13 residues. The V and J ends lost 0 bases and 6 bases respectively, with 10 bases between them. The CDR3 protein is CASSLEGGIEQYF. DNA for the CDR3: TGTGCCAGCAGCTTGGAAGGAGGGATCGAGCAGTACTTC.

This rearrangement joins TRBV5-6 to TRBJ2-4; D remains unclear. The V and J ends lost 4 bases and 0 bases respectively, with 11 bases between them. CDR3 length equals 15 residues. Germline V gene data show CDR1 as SGHDT and CDR2 as YYEEEE. CDR3: CASSLGSLAKNIQYF. In DNA, the CDR3 is TGTGCCAGCAGCCTAGGTTCTCTAGCCAAAAACATTCAGTACTTC.

This chain joins TRBV5-1 and TRBJ2-5; 8 bases line up with TRBD1. With 9 bases clipped from V and 2 bases from J, the junction kept 6 bases outside the gene matches. The CDR3 extends over 13 amino acids. Germline CDR1 and CDR2: SGHRS and YFSETQ. The CDR3 sequence is CATPGTGQETQYF. Here the CDR3 DNA reads TGCGCCACTCCCGGGACAGGTCAAGAGACCCAGTACTTC.